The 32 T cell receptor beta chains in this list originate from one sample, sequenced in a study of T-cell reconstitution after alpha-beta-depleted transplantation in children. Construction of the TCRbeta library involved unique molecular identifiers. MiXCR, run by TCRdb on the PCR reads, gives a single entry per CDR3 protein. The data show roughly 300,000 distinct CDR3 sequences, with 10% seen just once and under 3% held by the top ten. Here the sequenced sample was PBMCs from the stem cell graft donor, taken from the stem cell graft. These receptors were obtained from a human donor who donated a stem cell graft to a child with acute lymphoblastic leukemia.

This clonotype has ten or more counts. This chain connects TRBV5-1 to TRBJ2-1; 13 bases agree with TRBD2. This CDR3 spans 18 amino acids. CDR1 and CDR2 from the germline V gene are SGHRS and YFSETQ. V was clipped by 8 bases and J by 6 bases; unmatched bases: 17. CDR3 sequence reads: CASRLEIKRTSGSNEQFF. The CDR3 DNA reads TGCGCCAGTCGACTTGAGATAAAGCGGACTAGCGGGAGCAATGAGCAGTTCTTC.

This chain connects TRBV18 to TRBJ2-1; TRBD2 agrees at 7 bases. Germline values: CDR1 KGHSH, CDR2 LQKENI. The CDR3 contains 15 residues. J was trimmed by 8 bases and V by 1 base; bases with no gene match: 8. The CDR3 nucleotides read TGTGCCAGCTCACCACGGCGGGAGATAGTCCATGAGCAGTTCTTC. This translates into CASSPRREIVHEQFF.

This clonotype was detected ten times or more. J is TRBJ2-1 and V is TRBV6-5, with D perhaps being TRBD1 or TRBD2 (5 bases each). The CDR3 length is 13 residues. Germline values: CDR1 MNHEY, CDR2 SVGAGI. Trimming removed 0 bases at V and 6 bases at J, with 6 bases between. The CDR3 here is CASSYSGANEQFF. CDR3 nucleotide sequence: TGTGCCAGCAGTTACTCCGGGGCCAATGAGCAGTTCTTC.

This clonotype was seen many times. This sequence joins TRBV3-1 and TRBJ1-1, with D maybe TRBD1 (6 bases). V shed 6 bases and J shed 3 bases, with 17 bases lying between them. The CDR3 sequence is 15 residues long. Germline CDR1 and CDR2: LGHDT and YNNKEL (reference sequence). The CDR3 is CASSPTGARYTEAFF. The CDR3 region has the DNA TGTGCCAGCAGTCCCACGGGGGCGCGTTACACTGAAGCTTTCTTT.

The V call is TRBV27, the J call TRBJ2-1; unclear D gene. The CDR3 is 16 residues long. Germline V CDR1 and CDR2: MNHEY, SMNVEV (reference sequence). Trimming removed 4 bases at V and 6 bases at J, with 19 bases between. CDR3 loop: CASSYRPRRSPNEQFF. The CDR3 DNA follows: TGTGCCAGCAGTTACAGACCTCGTAGGTCCCCCAATGAGCAGTTCTTC.

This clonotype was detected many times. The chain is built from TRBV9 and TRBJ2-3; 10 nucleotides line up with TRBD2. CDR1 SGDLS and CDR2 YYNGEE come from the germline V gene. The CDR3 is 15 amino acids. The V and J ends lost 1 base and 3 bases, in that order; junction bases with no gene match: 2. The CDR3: CASSVTSGKTDTQYF. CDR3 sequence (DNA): TGTGCCAGCAGCGTAACTAGCGGGAAAACAGATACGCAGTATTTT.

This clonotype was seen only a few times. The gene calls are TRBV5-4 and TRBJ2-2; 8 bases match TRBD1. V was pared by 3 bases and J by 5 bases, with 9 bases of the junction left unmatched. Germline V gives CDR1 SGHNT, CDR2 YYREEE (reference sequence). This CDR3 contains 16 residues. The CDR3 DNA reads TGTGCCAGCAGCTCCGGACAGGGAGGAGTAACCGGGGAGCTGTTTTTT. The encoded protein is CASSSGQGGVTGELFF.

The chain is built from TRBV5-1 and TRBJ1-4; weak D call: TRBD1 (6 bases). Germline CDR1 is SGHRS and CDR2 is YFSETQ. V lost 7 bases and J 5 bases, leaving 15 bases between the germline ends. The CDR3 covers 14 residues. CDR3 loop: CASASVRGNEKLFF. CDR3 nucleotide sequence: TGCGCCAGCGCATCAGTGAGGGGGAATGAAAAACTGTTTTTT. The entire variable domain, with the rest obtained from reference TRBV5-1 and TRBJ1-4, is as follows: KAGVTQTPRYLIKTRGQQVTLSCSPISGHRSVSWYQQTPGQGLQFLFEYFSETQRNKGNFPGRFSGRQFSNSRSEMNVSTLELGDSALYLCASASVRGNEKLFFGSGTQLSVL.

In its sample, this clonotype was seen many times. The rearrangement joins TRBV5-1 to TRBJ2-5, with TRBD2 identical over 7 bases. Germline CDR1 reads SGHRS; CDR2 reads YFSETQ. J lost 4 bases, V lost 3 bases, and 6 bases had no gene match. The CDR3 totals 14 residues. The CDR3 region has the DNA TGCGCCAGCAGCTCGGGGGGTCAGGGAGAGACCCAGTACTTC. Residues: CASSSGGQGETQYF.

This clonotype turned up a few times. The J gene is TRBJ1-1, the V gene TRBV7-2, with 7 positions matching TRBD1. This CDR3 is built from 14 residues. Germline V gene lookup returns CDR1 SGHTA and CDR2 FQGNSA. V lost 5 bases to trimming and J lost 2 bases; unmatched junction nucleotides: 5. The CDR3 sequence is CASSTRQGNTEAFF. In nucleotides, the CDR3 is TGTGCCAGCAGCACCCGACAGGGCAACACTGAAGCTTTCTTT. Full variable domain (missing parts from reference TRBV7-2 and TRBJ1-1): GAGVSQSPSNKVTEKGKDVELRCDPISGHTALYWYRQSLGQGLEFLIYFQGNSAPDKSGLPSDRFSAERTGGSVSTLTIQRTQQEDSAVYLCASSTRQGNTEAFFGQGTRLTVV.

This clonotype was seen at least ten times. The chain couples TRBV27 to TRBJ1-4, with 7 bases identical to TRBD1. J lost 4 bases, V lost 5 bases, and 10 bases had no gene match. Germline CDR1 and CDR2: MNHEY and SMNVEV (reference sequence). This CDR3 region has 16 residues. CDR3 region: CASSPIGGQYNEKLFF. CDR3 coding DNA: TGTGCCAGCAGTCCCATAGGGGGACAGTATAATGAAAAACTGTTTTTT.

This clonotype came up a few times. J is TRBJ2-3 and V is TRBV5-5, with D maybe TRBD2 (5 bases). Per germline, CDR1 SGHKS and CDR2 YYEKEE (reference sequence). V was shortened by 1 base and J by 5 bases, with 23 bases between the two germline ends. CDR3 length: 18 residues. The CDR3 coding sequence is TGTGCCAGCAGCTTGTCGCCCGGGTACGGGCGGGCAAAAGATACGCAGTATTTT. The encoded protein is CASSLSPGYGRAKDTQYF.

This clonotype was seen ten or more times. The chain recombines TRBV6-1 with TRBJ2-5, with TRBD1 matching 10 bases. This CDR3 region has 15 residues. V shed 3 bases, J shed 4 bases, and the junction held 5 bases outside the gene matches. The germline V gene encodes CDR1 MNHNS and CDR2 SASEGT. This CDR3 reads CASSDGQGGGETQYF. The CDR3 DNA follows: TGTGCCAGCAGTGACGGACAGGGGGGAGGAGAGACCCAGTACTTC.

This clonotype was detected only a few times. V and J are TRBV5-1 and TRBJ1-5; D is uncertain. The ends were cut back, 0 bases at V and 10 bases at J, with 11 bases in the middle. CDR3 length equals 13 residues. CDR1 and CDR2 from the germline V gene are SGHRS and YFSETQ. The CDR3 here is CASSLELSTPQHF. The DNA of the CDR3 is TGCGCCAGCAGCTTGGAGTTAAGTACACCCCAGCATTTT.

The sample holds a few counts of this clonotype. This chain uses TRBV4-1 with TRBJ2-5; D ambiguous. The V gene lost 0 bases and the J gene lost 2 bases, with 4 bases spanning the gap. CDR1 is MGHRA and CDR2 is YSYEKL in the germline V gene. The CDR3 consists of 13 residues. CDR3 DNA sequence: TGCGCCAGCAGCCAAGAGTTGCAAGAGACCCAGTACTTC. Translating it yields CASSQELQETQYF.

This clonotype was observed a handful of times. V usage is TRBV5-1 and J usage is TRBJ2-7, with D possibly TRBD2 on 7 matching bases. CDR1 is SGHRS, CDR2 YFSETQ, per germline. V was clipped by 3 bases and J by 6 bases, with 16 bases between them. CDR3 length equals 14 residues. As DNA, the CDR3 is TGCGCCAGCAGCTGGGGGGGGGCCACGTCCGAGCAGTACTTC. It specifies CASSWGGATSEQYF.

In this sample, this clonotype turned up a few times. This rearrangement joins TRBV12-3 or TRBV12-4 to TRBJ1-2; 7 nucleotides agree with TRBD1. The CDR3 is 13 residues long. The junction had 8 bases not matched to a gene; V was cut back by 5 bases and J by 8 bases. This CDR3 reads CASSPTGLGGYTF. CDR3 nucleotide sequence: TGTGCCAGCAGTCCGACAGGGCTGGGGGGCTACACCTTC.

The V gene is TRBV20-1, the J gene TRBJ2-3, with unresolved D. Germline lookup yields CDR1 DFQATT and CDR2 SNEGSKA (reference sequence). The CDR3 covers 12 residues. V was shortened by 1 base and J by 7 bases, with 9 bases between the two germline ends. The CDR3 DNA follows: TGCAGTGCTAGAGTTATAGGGAATACGCAGTATTTT. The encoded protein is CSARVIGNTQYF.

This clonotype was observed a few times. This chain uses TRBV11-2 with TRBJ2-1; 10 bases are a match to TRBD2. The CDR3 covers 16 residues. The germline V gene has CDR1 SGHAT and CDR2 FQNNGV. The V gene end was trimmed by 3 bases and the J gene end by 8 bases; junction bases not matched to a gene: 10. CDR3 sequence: CASSFPSGSLSDEQFF. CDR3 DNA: TGTGCCAGCAGCTTTCCTAGCGGGAGTTTAAGCGATGAGCAGTTCTTC.

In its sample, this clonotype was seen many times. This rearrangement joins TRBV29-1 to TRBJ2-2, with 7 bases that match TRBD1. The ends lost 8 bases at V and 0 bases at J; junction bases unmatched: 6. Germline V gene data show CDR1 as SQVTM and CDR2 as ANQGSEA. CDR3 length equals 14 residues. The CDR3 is CSTRQGTNTGELFF. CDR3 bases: TGCAGCACCAGACAGGGTACGAACACCGGGGAGCTGTTTTTT.

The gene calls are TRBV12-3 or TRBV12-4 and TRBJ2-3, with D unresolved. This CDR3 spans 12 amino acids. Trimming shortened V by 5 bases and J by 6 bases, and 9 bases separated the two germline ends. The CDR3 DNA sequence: TGTGCCAGCAGTCTCCGTAGGGATACGCAGTATTTT. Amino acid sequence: CASSLRRDTQYF.

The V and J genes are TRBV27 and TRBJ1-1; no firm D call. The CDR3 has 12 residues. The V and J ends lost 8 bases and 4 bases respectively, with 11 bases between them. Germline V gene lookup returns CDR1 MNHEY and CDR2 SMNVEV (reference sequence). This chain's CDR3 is CASWRYGTEAFF. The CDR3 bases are TGTGCCAGCTGGCGTTACGGCACTGAAGCTTTCTTT.

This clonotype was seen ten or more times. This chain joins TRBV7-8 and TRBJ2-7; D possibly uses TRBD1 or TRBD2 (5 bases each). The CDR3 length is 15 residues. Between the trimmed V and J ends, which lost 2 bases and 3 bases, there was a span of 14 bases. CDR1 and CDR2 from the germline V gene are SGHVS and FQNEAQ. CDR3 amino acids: CASSLHRGPSYEQYF. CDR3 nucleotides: TGTGCCAGCAGCTTACACCGGGGACCAAGCTACGAGCAGTACTTC.

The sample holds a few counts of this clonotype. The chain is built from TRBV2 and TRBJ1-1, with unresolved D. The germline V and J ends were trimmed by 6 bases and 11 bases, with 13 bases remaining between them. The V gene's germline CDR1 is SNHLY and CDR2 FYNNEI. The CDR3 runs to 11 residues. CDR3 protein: CASREVAWAFF. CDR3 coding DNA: TGTGCCAGCAGGGAGGTTGCGTGGGCTTTCTTT.

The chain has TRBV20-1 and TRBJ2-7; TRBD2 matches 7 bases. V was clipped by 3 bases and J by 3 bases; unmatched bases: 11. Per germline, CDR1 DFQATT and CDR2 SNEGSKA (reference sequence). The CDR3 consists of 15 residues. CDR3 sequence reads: CSARSITSVYYEQYF. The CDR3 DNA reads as TGCAGTGCTAGGAGTATTACTAGCGTATACTACGAGCAGTACTTC.

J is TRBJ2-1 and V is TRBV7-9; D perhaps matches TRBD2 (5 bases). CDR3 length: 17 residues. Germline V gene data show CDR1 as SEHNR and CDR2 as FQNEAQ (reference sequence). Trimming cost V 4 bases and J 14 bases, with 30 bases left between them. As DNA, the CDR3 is TGTGCCAGCAGCTCTGGCCTCGATAGGACTGCCGGTGGGAGAGAGTTCTTC. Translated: CASSSGLDRTAGGREFF.

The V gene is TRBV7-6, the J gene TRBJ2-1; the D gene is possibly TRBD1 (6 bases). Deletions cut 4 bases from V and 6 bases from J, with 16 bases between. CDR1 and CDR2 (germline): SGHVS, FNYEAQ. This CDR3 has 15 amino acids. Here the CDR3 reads CASSSTPGRGNEQFF. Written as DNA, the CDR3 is TGTGCCAGCAGCTCCACCCCGGGCAGGGGCAATGAGCAGTTCTTC.

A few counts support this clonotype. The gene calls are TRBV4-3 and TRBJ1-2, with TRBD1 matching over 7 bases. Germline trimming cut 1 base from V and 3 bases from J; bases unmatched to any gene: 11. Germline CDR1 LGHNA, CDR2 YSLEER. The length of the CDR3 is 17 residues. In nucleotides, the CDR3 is TGCGCCAGCAGCCAAGCAGCTACTAGGGACAGAGACTATGGCTACACCTTC. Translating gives CASSQAATRDRDYGYTF.

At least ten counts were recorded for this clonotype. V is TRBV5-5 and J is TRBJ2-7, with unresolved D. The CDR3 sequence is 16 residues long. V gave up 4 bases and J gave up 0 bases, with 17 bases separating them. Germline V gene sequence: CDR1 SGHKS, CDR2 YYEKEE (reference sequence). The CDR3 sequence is CASSLLRPWSSYEQYF. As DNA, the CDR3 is TGTGCCAGCAGCCTGCTGCGCCCCTGGAGCTCCTACGAGCAGTACTTC. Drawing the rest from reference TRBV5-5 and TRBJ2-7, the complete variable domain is DAGVTQSPTHLIKTRGQQVTLRCSPISGHKSVSWYQQVLGQGPQFIFQYYEKEERGRGNFPDRFSARQFPNYSSELNVNALLLGDSALYLCASSLLRPWSSYEQYFGPGTRLTVT.

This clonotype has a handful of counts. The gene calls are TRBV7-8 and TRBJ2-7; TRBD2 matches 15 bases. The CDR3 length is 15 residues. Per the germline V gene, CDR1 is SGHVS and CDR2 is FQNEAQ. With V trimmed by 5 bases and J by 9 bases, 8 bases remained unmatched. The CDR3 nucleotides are TGTGCCAGCAGCCGGAATGGACTAGCGGGAGGGCTGCAGTACTTC. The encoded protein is CASSRNGLAGGLQYF.

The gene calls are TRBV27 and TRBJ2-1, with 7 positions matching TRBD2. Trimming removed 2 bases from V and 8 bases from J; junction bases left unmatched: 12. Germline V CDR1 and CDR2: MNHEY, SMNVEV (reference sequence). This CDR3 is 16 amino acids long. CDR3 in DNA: TGTGCCAGCAGTTTACTTCGCGGCGGGAGCAGCGATGAGCAGTTCTTC. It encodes CASSLLRGGSSDEQFF.

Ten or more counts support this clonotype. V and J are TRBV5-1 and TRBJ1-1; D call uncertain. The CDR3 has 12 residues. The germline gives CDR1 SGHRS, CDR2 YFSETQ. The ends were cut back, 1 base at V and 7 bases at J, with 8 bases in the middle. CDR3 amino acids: CASSLSGFEAFF. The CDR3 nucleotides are TGCGCCAGCAGCTTGTCTGGGTTTGAAGCTTTCTTT.